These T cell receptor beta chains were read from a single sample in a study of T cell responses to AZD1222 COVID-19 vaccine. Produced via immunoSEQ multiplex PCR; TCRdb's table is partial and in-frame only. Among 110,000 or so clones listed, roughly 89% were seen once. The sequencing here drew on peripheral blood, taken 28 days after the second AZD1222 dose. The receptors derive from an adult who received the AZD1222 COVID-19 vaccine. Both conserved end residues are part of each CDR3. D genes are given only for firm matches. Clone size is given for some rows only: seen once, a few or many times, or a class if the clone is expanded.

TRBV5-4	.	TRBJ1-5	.	CASSSGNNQPQHF	TGTGCCAGCAGCTCGGGGAATAATCAGCCCCAGCATTTT
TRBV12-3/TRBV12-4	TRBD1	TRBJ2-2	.	CASGQGNTGELFF	TGTGCCAGCGGACAGGGGAATACCGGGGAGCTGTTTTTT
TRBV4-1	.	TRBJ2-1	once	CASSQEVVYNEQFF	TGCGCCAGCAGCCAAGAAGTGGTGTACAATGAGCAGTTCTTC
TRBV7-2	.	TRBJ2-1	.	CASSLASMDEQFF	TGTGCCAGCAGCTTAGCAAGCATGGATGAGCAGTTCTTC
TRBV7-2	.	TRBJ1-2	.	CASRFVDHYGYTF	TGTGCCAGCAGGTTCGTCGACCACTATGGCTACACCTTC
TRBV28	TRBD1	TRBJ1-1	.	CASLPGGNTEAFF	TGTGCCAGCCTACCAGGGGGCAACACTGAAGCTTTCTTT
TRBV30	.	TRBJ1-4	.	CACHGTLEKLFF	TGTGCCTGCCACGGGACGTTGGAAAAACTGTTTTTT
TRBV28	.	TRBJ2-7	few	CASSLKETQYF	TGTGCCAGCAGCCTTAAGGAGACACAGTACTTC
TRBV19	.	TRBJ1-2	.	CASHTGQPYGYTF	TGTGCCTCACATACGGGGCAGCCCTATGGCTACACCTTC
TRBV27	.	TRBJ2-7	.	CASSLARAASYEQYF	TGTGCCAGCAGTTTAGCGCGTGCGGCCTCCTACGAGCAGTACTTC
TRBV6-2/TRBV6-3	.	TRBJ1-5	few	CASSYVGRVGQPQHF	TGTGCCAGCAGTTACGTCGGCAGGGTGGGCCAGCCCCAGCATTTT
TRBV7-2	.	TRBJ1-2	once	CASSLEQAANYGYTF	TGTGCCAGCAGCTTAGAACAGGCGGCTAACTATGGCTACACCTTC
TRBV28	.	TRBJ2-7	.	CASSLQREQYF	TGTGCCAGCAGTTTACAAAGGGAGCAGTACTTC